This T cell receptor (beta chain) was identified in a study of CD8 T cells in ankylosing spondylitis. Study-level results: The clones that were linked to disease were reported to be significantly enriched in matched synovial fluid samples from ankylosing spondylitis patients. Typical of ankylosing spondylitis blood, it appeared, was a TCR beta motif of under 10 highly homologous variants.

The length of the CDR3 is 14 residues. Germline V gene sequence: CDR1 MNHEY, CDR2 SMNVEV (reference sequence). V shed 6 bases and J 2 bases; nucleotides not matched to a gene: 3. In its sample, this clonotype was seen a few times. Its target is not known. Each TCR beta library was made by quantitative 5'-RACE that incorporated molecular barcodes. Each CDR3 protein is one row after TCRdb ran MiXCR on the 5' RACE reads. The sample carries around 220,000 distinct CDR3 sequences, 18% recorded once. The TCR comes from a male donor with ankylosing spondylitis. Sequencing was performed on blood, either unsorted or a sorted T cell fraction (not recorded which). The chain uses TRBV27 and TRBJ2-2; TRBD2 matches 7 bases. The CDR3 sequence: CASRPGLNTGELFF. The CDR3 DNA reads as TGTGCCAGCAGGCCGGGACTAAACACCGGGGAGCTGTTTTTT.